The 29 T cell receptor beta chains listed next were all sequenced from one sample in a study of T cells after yellow fever vaccination. TCRdb re-called the 5' RACE reads through MiXCR, storing one row per CDR3 protein. The data show about 330,000 distinct CDR3 sequences, roughly 8% seen once. The sample in question was PBMCs, obtained roughly 45 days after the first yellow fever vaccination. These receptors were collected from a man between 18 and 29 years old who received the YFV17D yellow fever vaccine.

V and J are TRBV7-9 and TRBJ1-2, with D possibly TRBD1 on 6 matching bases. Germline loops: CDR1 SEHNR, CDR2 FQNEAQ (reference sequence). The CDR3 spans 15 residues. The V and J ends lost 2 bases and 6 bases respectively, with 16 bases between them. CDR3 loop: CASSLSPQGRDGYTF. CDR3 nucleotide sequence: TGTGCCAGCAGCTTATCCCCCCAGGGGAGGGATGGCTACACCTTC. Variable domain in full (rest from reference TRBV7-9 and TRBJ1-2): DTGVSQNPRHKITKRGQNVTFRCDPISEHNRLYWYRQTLGQGPEFLTYFQNEAQLEKSRLLSDRFSAERPKGSFSTLEIQRTEQGDSAMYLCASSLSPQGRDGYTFGSGTRLTVV.

This clonotype was observed at least ten times. The genes are TRBV28 and TRBJ2-1; D remains ambiguous. CDR3 size: 14 residues. Germline V gives CDR1 MDHEN, CDR2 SYDVKM. Trimming took 3 bases from V and 5 from J, leaving 11 bases between them. CDR3 protein: CASSFPERNNEQFF. CDR3 DNA sequence: TGTGCCAGCAGTTTCCCAGAGCGCAACAATGAGCAGTTCTTC.

This clonotype came up a few times. V gene TRBV7-8 combines with J gene TRBJ2-3, with TRBD2 identical over 12 bases. V was clipped by 2 bases and J by 8 bases; unmatched bases: 5. Germline V lookup: CDR1 SGHVS, CDR2 FQNEAQ. The CDR3 covers 15 residues. CDR3 sequence: CASSLLASGGATQYF. The DNA for the CDR3 is TGTGCCAGCAGCTTATTAGCTAGCGGGGGGGCTACGCAGTATTTT.

This sequence joins TRBV4-1 and TRBJ2-2; 12 positions agree with TRBD2. The CDR3 loop spans 17 amino acids. The germline V gene encodes CDR1 MGHRA and CDR2 YSYEKL. V shed 4 bases and J 5 bases; nucleotides not matched to a gene: 8. CDR3 DNA sequence: TGCGCCAGCAGCCCCGAAGGACTAGCGGGGAGGACCGGGGAGCTGTTTTTT. This sequence encodes CASSPEGLAGRTGELFF.

This chain joins TRBV3-1 and TRBJ1-3; D call uncertain. The CDR3 is 15 residues long. From germline, CDR1 is LGHDT and CDR2 YNNKEL (reference sequence). V was shortened by 3 bases and J by 1 base, with 10 bases between the two germline ends. DNA of the CDR3: TGTGCCAGCAGCCAGGGAGCGTCGTCTGGAAACACCATATATTTT. Amino acid sequence: CASSQGASSGNTIYF.

This clonotype was observed a handful of times. The chain links TRBV4-2 to TRBJ2-1, with TRBD2 matching over 14 bases. This CDR3 contains 19 residues. The germline V gene encodes CDR1 LGHNA and CDR2 YNFKEQ. V lost 7 bases to trimming and J lost 2 bases; unmatched junction nucleotides: 13. The chain's CDR3 is CASNPPGLAGGTTYNEQFF. The CDR3 nucleotides read TGTGCCAGCAACCCCCCAGGACTAGCGGGGGGAACAACCTACAATGAGCAGTTCTTC.

This chain joins TRBV6-1 and TRBJ1-1, with D possibly matching TRBD1 (5 bases). Germline assignment: CDR1 MNHNS and CDR2 SASEGT. CDR3 length: 13 amino acids. V lost 5 bases to trimming and J lost 3 bases, with 10 bases between them. CDR3 DNA: TGTGCCAGCAGTAATACGGGGGACACTGAAGCTTTCTTT. As protein: CASSNTGDTEAFF.

The genes are TRBV4-3 and TRBJ2-6; weak D call: TRBD1 (5 bases). CDR1 LGHNA and CDR2 YSLEER come from the germline V gene. This CDR3 spans 19 amino acids. V was shortened by 5 bases and J by 0 bases, with 20 bases between the two germline ends. CDR3 protein: CASSSRTYPTGSGANVLTF. In DNA form, the CDR3 reads TGCGCCAGCAGCTCCCGGACCTATCCAACAGGCTCTGGGGCCAACGTCCTGACTTTC.

This clonotype was seen a handful of times. J is TRBJ1-1 and V is TRBV7-9; D is possibly TRBD1 (6 bases). The ends were cut back, 5 bases at V and 8 bases at J, with 21 bases in the middle. Germline V gives CDR1 SEHNR, CDR2 FQNEAQ (reference sequence). This CDR3 is 15 amino acids long. CDR3 nucleotide sequence: TGTGCCAGCAGCCCCCGGACAGTGCGAACCCGGGAAGCTTTCTTT. This gives the protein CASSPRTVRTREAFF.

This clonotype was seen repeatedly, ten times or more. The chain has TRBV5-1 and TRBJ2-1; tentatively, D is TRBD1 (6 bases). V lost 4 bases to trimming and J lost 7 bases, with 12 bases between them. There are 13 residues in the CDR3. The germline CDR1 and CDR2 sequences are SGHRS and YFSETQ. The CDR3 region is CASSTPQGNEQFF. The CDR3 bases are TGCGCCAGCAGCACCCCTCAGGGGAATGAGCAGTTCTTC.

The chain employs TRBV5-5 and TRBJ1-2; 7 nucleotides agree with TRBD1. CDR1 is SGHKS, CDR2 YYEKEE, per germline (reference sequence). V lost 3 bases and J lost 4; bases outside the gene matches: 6. The CDR3 contains 14 residues. CDR3: CASSSSTGSYGYTF. The CDR3 nucleotides read TGTGCCAGCAGCTCTTCGACAGGGTCCTATGGCTACACCTTC.

V is TRBV5-1 and J is TRBJ2-7, with D perhaps matching TRBD1 (6 bases). Trimming cost V 4 bases and J 2 bases, with 13 bases left between them. Looked up from germline, CDR1 is SGHRS and CDR2 is YFSETQ. The CDR3 length is 14 residues. CDR3 in amino acids: CASSIKQGTYEQYF. The CDR3, as DNA: TGCGCCAGCAGCATCAAACAGGGAACCTACGAGCAGTACTTC.

CDR3 region: CASSSGTEGANVLTF. The CDR3 DNA reads as TGTGCCAGCAGCTCGGGGACCGAAGGGGCCAACGTCCTGACTTTC. The chain carries TRBV5-4 and TRBJ2-6, with D tentatively TRBD1 or TRBD2 (5 bases each). Germline loops: CDR1 SGHNT, CDR2 YYREEE (reference sequence). Between the trimmed V and J ends, which lost 3 bases and 4 bases, there was a span of 11 bases. The CDR3 has 15 residues.

This clonotype was detected only a few times. The rearrangement links TRBV10-3 to TRBJ2-4; D is ambiguous. The CDR3 has 14 amino acids. Germline CDR1 is ENHRY and CDR2 is SYGVKD. V lost 6 bases and J 0 bases, leaving 9 bases between the germline ends. Written as DNA, the CDR3 is TGTGCCATCAGGGCATCTATAGCCAAAAACATTCAGTACTTC. It is translated as CAIRASIAKNIQYF.

V usage is TRBV6-2 or TRBV6-3 and J usage is TRBJ1-2; D is undetermined. The CDR3 consists of 14 residues. CDR1 and CDR2 from the germline V gene are MNHEY and SVGEGT. The V end lost 0 bases, the J end lost 4 bases, and 9 bases lay between the germline ends. In DNA, the CDR3 is TGTGCCAGCAGTTACTCGGGGTACTCCTATGGCTACACCTTC. Its translation is CASSYSGYSYGYTF.

This clonotype has a handful of counts. The chain has TRBV9 and TRBJ2-4, with D uncertain. Trimming stripped 0 bases from V and 5 bases from J, with 6 bases between. Germline V gene data show CDR1 as SGDLS and CDR2 as YYNGEE. The CDR3 has 13 amino acids. CDR3 bases: TGTGCCAGCAGCGTAGAAGGGCAAAACATTCAGTACTTC. This encodes CASSVEGQNIQYF. Looking up the rest from reference TRBV9 and TRBJ2-4 gives the full variable domain: DSGVTQTPKHLITATGQRVTLRCSPRSGDLSVYWYQQSLDQGLQFLIQYYNGEERAKGNILERFSAQQFPDLHSELNLSSLELGDSALYFCASSVEGQNIQYFGAGTRLSVL.

This chain links TRBV7-9 with TRBJ1-4; 7 nucleotides line up with TRBD1. This CDR3 has 15 amino acids. The trim removed 1 base at V and 8 bases at J, leaving 7 bases unmatched. The germline CDR1 and CDR2 sequences are SEHNR and FQNEAQ (reference sequence). CDR3 DNA: TGTGCCAGCAGCTTAGGCGACAGGGACGGAGAAAAACTGTTTTTT. Translated: CASSLGDRDGEKLFF.

The genes are TRBV7-9 and TRBJ2-2, with D perhaps being TRBD1 or TRBD2 (7 bases each). Deletions cut 5 bases from V and 4 bases from J, with 20 bases between. Germline V gene lookup returns CDR1 SEHNR and CDR2 FQNEAQ (reference sequence). The CDR3 is 17 amino acids. The CDR3 DNA sequence: TGTGCCAGCAGCCCGACAGGGAGGGGAACCGGCACCGGGGAGCTGTTTTTT. Its protein product is CASSPTGRGTGTGELFF. Full variable domain (outside the CDR3, taken from reference TRBV7-9 and TRBJ2-2): DTGVSQNPRHKITKRGQNVTFRCDPISEHNRLYWYRQTLGQGPEFLTYFQNEAQLEKSRLLSDRFSAERPKGSFSTLEIQRTEQGDSAMYLCASSPTGRGTGTGELFFGEGSRLTVL.

This clonotype has only a few counts. The chain is built from TRBV5-1 and TRBJ2-1, with 10 bases identical to TRBD2. Unmatched junction bases numbered 10, after V lost 4 bases and J lost 3 bases. Germline lookup yields CDR1 SGHRS and CDR2 YFSETQ. The CDR3 is 17 residues long. The CDR3 loop is CASSPGVTSGVYNEQFF. CDR3 bases: TGCGCCAGCAGCCCAGGGGTTACTAGCGGGGTCTACAATGAGCAGTTCTTC.

This clonotype was recorded many times. The J gene is TRBJ2-2, the V gene TRBV5-4, with D unclear. Germline CDR1 SGHNT, CDR2 YYREEE (reference sequence). The CDR3 has 14 amino acids. V shed 0 bases and J shed 0 bases, with 3 bases lying between them. CDR3 in amino acids: CASSLAANTGELFF. CDR3 sequence (DNA): TGTGCCAGCAGCTTGGCGGCGAACACCGGGGAGCTGTTTTTT.

This clonotype appeared a few times. The V and J genes are TRBV12-3 or TRBV12-4 and TRBJ2-3; D is possibly TRBD1 (6 bases). V was trimmed by 6 bases and J by 2 bases, leaving 15 bases between them. This CDR3 comprises 15 residues. In nucleotides, the CDR3 is TGTGCCAGCAGCCGGGGACACCGCTTCACAGATACGCAGTATTTT. It yields the protein CASSRGHRFTDTQYF.

The chain is built from TRBV19 and TRBJ2-2, with D possibly TRBD1 on 5 matching bases. V was trimmed by 5 bases and J by 5 bases, leaving 9 bases between them. The germline CDR1 and CDR2 sequences are LNHDA and SQIVND (reference sequence). The CDR3 is made up of 13 amino acids. Here the CDR3 reads CASSAHRTGELFF. CDR3 coding DNA: TGTGCCAGTAGTGCTCACAGGACCGGGGAGCTGTTTTTT.

V and J are TRBV5-1 and TRBJ2-3; D call uncertain. Germline assignment: CDR1 SGHRS and CDR2 YFSETQ. Trimming removed 4 bases from V and 4 bases from J, with 10 bases in between. CDR3 size: 13 residues. CDR3 nucleotide sequence: TGCGCCAGCAGCCCCAGCCTCGCAGATACGCAGTATTTT. Amino acids: CASSPSLADTQYF.

The chain carries TRBV7-9 and TRBJ2-3, with 7 bases aligning to TRBD1. Germline V CDR1 and CDR2: SEHNR, FQNEAQ (reference sequence). CDR3 length: 16 residues. The ends lost 5 bases at V and 1 base at J; junction bases unmatched: 9. CDR3 in amino acids: CASSPRNRGGTDTQYF. CDR3 sequence (DNA): TGTGCCAGCAGCCCTAGGAACAGGGGTGGCACAGATACGCAGTATTTT. The whole variable domain, remainder taken from reference TRBV7-9 and TRBJ2-3, is DTGVSQNPRHKITKRGQNVTFRCDPISEHNRLYWYRQTLGQGPEFLTYFQNEAQLEKSRLLSDRFSAERPKGSFSTLEIQRTEQGDSAMYLCASSPRNRGGTDTQYFGPGTRLTVL.

The chain couples TRBV30 to TRBJ2-5; D perhaps matches TRBD2 (6 bases). The CDR3 runs 11 residues. Per germline, CDR1 GTSNPN and CDR2 SVGIG (reference sequence). The V end lost 2 bases, the J end lost 10 bases, and 11 bases lay between the germline ends. This chain's CDR3 is CAWSLRGNQYF. CDR3 bases: TGTGCCTGGAGTCTCCGGGGGAACCAGTACTTC.

The chain employs TRBV7-6 and TRBJ2-3; perhaps TRBD2 as D (5 bases). Germline CDR1 SGHVS, CDR2 FNYEAQ. The V gene lost 10 bases and the J gene lost 5 bases, with 16 bases spanning the gap. This CDR3 region has 13 residues. The CDR3 DNA reads as TGTGCCACCACGGAGAGGGCAGGAGATACGCAGTATTTT. Protein: CATTERAGDTQYF.

The chain has TRBV10-1 and TRBJ2-3; D remains ambiguous. Trimming stripped 4 bases from V and 3 bases from J, with 8 bases between. CDR1 and CDR2 from the germline V gene are WNHNN and SYGVQD (reference sequence). The CDR3 consists of 13 residues. The CDR3 DNA reads TGCGCCAGCAGTGCTACGCTTACAGATACGCAGTATTTT. Amino acids: CASSATLTDTQYF.

V is TRBV4-3 and J is TRBJ2-1, with 10 bases identical to TRBD1. CDR1 is LGHNA, CDR2 YSLEER, per germline. Trimming cost V 3 bases and J 10 bases; bases outside gene matches: 9. The CDR3 consists of 15 residues. The chain's CDR3 is CASSQSPGTGVEQFF. The DNA for the CDR3 is TGCGCCAGCAGCCAGAGTCCCGGGACAGGGGTAGAGCAGTTCTTC.

The V and J genes are TRBV29-1 and TRBJ2-5, with D perhaps TRBD1 or TRBD2 (5 bases each). The V gene's germline CDR1 is SQVTM and CDR2 ANQGSEA. The CDR3 is made up of 12 amino acids. V dropped 6 bases and J dropped 0 bases, with 8 bases sitting between them. The CDR3 spells CSVLGDQETQYF. The CDR3 DNA sequence: TGCAGCGTGCTGGGGGACCAAGAGACCCAGTACTTC.